This TCR beta chain was identified in a study of T cells in Graves' hyperthyroidism and ophthalmopathy. RNA transcripts provided the source from which TCR beta CDR3 regions were amplified. The TCR CDR3 was amplified in a first-round RT-PCR using the HTBI primer set. A single record per CDR3 protein comes from TCRdb applying MiXCR to the multiplex PCR reads. Among some 510,000 distinct CDR3 sequences listed, around 21% were seen once. The length of the CDR3 is 12 residues. Trimming shortened V by 4 bases and J by 3 bases, and 7 bases separated the two germline ends. Germline V CDR1 and CDR2: MNHNS, SASEGT. This clonotype was recorded at least ten times.

This chain connects TRBV6-1 to TRBJ2-7; D not certain. The specimen was blood. This receptor was obtained from a man younger than 35 with Graves' hyperthyroidism. This CDR3 reads CASSVHRYEQYF. The CDR3 nucleotides read TGTGCCAGCAGTGTTCACCGCTACGAGCAGTACTTC.